This TCR beta chain was sequenced in a study of T cell clonotyping in hematopoietic cell transplantation listed by TCRdb under 2021. At the level of the whole study: Pretransplant samples from recipients were collected after cytoreduction. Recruitment of patients was conducted between 2015 and 2017, and follow-up was continued until late 2020 or death. A total of 130 to 150 blood samples were gathered in the study from under 40 consecutive transplant recipients along with their related donors. Study-wide conclusions, independent of this receptor: Only a small fraction of recipient repertoires overlapped donor repertoires, with over 97% appearing de novo at the given depth. Sample size was limited, and cells were not sorted, so CD4 and CD8 repertoire contributions could not be separated. Broader posttransplant TCR repertoire diversity was predicted by donor and pretransplant recipient Inverse Simpson Index values. A decrease in recipient TCR diversity was observed after transplant, and a progressive increase in pathologically expanded clonotypes was seen from day 30 to day 180.

With the immunoSEQ assay, which is a bias-controlled multiplex PCR relying on V- and J-specific primers, TCR beta CDR3 regions were amplified from genomic DNA. A second PCR step added a proprietary barcode and Illumina adapter sequences to the CDR3 amplicons. An Illumina MiSeq instrument was used to sequence the CDR3 libraries. The original methods were these. Export and quality control were handled in immunoSEQ Analyzer 3.0, while downstream analyses relied on R Bioconductor and Immunarch. Only productive rearrangements within the normalized downsampled data set were used in the calculation of repertoire metrics. Clonotypes larger than 5 templates in the normalized cohort were defined as pathologically expanded. The Inverse Simpson Index was used to measure repertoire diversity. To capture all clonotypes, CMV-specificity analyses were performed on the non-normalized data set. TCRdb stores this immuneACCESS table with in-frame sequences only. Part of the clones is absent; in the studies checked, under half of the shortfall reflects unresolved V genes, and no reason is known for the rest. The DNA was the basis for D and trimming; V, J and clone size are from that table. The sample data list about 5,900 clones, and 75% to 85% of these were observed just once. The ten largest clones add up to 14% to 15% of the sample.

Reading from cysteine to phenylalanine, the CDR3 counts 18 amino acids. Only the CDR3 DNA stays, 54 bases, in frame from base 1. V loses 3 bases of germline sequence and J loses 0 bases, and the interval between the two ends is 19 bases. The germline V gene (reference sequence) provides CDR1 SGHNT and CDR2 YYREEE. The sample's time point label, in plain terms: recipient sample about 28 days before transplant, after cytoreduction. Blood from recipients was drawn about 28 days before transplant and again at days 30, 100 and 180 after transplant. Nuclei Lysis Solution was used to extract genomic DNA from fresh or cryopreserved unfractionated peripheral blood mononuclear cells. Concerning this clone: There is no known antigen for this receptor. Per-base quality was not reported, and no clone a single base away is much larger than it.

The sample in question was peripheral blood mononuclear cells, obtained before stem cell transplant. The receptor's source is a woman aged 45-65 years with acute myeloid leukemia. Some clones in this sample may be carry-over from other donors' samples. The chain employs TRBV5-4 and TRBJ1-5; the D gene identity is not certain. The DNA sequence is TGTGCCAGCAGCTCCTTAATAAGACACCTCTATAGCAATCAGCCCCAGCATTTT. This yields the protein CASSSLIRHLYSNQPQHF.